This T cell receptor beta chain was sequenced during a study of OX40 agonist ivuxolimab in advanced cancers. Overall study: Therapy given before enrollment (anti-PD-1, anti-PD-L1 or anti-CTLA-4) was allowed, and roughly 42% had some. Study observations and caveats: More expanded clones were seen, on average, in CD8+ T cells than in CD4+.

Blood draws occurred at baseline, cycle 4 day 1, and cycle 7 day 1. Trimming left V 2 bases short and J 10 bases short, with 12 bases between. The CDR3 extends over 13 amino acids. Germline V gives CDR1 MNHEY, CDR2 SMNVEV (reference sequence). Turning to this clone: The antigen remains undetermined.

TCRdb's copy holds only in-frame clones and misses some; the assay was immunoSEQ multiplex PCR. The sample lists roughly 12,000 clones; about 86% were seen once. Source: CD4+ or CD8+ T cells sorted from blood, taken in a trial of the OX40 agonist ivuxolimab. This clonotype was obtained from an adult with an advanced solid tumor such as melanoma, head and neck, liver or kidney cancer. This chain joins TRBV27 and TRBJ2-4; D may correspond to TRBD1 or TRBD2 (5 bases each). CDR3 amino acids: CASSLGGKRIQYF. The CDR3 nucleotides are TGTGCCAGCAGTTTAGGGGGAAAACGGATTCAGTACTTC.